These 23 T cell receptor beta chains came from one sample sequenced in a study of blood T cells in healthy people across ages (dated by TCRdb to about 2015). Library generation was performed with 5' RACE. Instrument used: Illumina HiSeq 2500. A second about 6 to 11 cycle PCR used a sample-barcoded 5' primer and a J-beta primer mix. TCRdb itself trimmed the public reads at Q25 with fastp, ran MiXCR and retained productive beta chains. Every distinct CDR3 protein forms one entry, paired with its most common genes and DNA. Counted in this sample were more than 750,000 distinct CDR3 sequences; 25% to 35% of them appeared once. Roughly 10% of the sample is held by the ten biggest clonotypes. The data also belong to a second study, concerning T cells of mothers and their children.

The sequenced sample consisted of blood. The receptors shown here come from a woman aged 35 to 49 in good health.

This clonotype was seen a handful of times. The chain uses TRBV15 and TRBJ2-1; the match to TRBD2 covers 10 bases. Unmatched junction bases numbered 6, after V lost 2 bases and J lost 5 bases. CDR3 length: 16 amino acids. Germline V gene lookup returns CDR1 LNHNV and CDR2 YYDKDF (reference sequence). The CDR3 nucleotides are TGTGCCACCAGCAGACCGCAGCGGGGGGGGGACAATGAGCAGTTCTTC. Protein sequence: CATSRPQRGGDNEQFF. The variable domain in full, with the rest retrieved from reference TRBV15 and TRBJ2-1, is DAMVIQNPRYQVTQFGKPVTLSCSQTLNHNVMYWYQQKSSQAPKLLFHYYDKDFNNEADTPDNFQSRRPNTSFCFLDIRSPGLGDTAMYLCATSRPQRGGDNEQFFGPGTRLTVL.

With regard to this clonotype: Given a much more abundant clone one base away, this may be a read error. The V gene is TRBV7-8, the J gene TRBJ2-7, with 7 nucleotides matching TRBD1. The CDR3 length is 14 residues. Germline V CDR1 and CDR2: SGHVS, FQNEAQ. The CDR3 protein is CVSSSTQGVGEQYF. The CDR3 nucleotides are TGTGTCAGCAGCTCCACCCAGGGGGTGGGCGAGCAGTACTTC.

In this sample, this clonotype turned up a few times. The CDR3 DNA is TGTGCCAGCAGCACGGGCCCGAACTCCTACGAGCAGTACTTC. Translating it yields CASSTGPNSYEQYF. This sequence joins TRBV5-8 and TRBJ2-7, with D uncertain. The V gene's germline CDR1 is SGHTS and CDR2 YDEGEE. Deletions cut 4 bases from V and 0 bases from J, with 11 bases between. CDR3 length: 14 residues. Complete variable domain (other parts from reference TRBV5-8 and TRBJ2-7): EAGVTQSPTHLIKTRGQQATLRCSPISGHTSVYWYQQALGLGLQFLLWYDEGEERNRGNFPPRFSGRQFPNYSSELNVNALELEDSALYLCASSTGPNSYEQYFGPGTRLTVT.

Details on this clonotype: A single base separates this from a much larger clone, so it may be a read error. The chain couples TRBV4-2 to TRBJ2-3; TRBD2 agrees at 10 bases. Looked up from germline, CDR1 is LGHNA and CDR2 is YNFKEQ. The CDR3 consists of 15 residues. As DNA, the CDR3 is TGTGCCAGCAGCCAAGATAGCGGGGGGCCAGATGCGCAGTATTTT. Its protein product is CASSQDSGGPDAQYF.

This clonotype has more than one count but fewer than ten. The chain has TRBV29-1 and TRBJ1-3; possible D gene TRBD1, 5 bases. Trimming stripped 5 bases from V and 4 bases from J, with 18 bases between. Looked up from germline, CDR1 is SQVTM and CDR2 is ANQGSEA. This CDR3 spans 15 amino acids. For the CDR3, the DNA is TGCAGCGTTAGGAGGAGATTGGGGGAAGGAAACACCATATATTTT. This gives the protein CSVRRRLGEGNTIYF.

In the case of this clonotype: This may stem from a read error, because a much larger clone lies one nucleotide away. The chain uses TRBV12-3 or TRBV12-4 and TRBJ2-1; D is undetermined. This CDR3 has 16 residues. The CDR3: CASSPLGALRSNERFF. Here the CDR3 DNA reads TGTGCCAGCAGCCCGCTAGGAGCGCTAAGATCAAATGAGCGGTTCTTC.

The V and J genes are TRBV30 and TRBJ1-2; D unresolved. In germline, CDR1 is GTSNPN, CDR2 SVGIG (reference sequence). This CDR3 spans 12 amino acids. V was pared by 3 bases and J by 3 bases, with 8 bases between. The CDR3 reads CAWSGEDYGYTF. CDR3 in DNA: TGTGCCTGGAGCGGGGAAGACTATGGCTACACCTTC.

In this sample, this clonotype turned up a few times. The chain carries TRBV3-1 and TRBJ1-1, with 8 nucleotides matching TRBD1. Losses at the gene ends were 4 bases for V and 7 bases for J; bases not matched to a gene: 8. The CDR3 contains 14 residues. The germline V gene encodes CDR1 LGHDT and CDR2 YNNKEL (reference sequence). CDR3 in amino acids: CASSLQGGLDEAFF. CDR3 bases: TGTGCCAGCAGCCTACAGGGGGGTTTGGATGAAGCTTTCTTT.

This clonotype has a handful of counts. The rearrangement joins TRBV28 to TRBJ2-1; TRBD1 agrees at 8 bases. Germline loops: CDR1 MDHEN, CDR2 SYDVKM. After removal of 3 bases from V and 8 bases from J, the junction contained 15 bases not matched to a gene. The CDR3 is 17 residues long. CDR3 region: CASSFWLGGQVSDEQFF. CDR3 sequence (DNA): TGTGCCAGCAGTTTCTGGCTTGGGGGACAGGTGAGCGATGAGCAGTTCTTC.

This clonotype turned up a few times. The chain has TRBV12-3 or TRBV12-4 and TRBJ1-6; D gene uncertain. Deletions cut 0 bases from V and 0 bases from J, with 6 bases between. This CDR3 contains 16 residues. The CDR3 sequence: CASSLAGGSYNSPLHF. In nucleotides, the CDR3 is TGTGCCAGCAGTTTAGCCGGCGGCTCCTATAATTCACCCCTCCACTTT.

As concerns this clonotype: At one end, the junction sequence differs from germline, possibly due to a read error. This CDR3 reads CASSLGMGRELGYTF. Written as DNA, the CDR3 is TGTGCCAGCAGTTTAGGGATGGGACGGGAGTTAGGCTACACCTTC. The V gene is TRBV7-2, the J gene TRBJ1-2; the D gene is possibly TRBD1 (5 bases). Germline V lookup: CDR1 SGHTA, CDR2 FQGNSA. The CDR3 is 15 amino acids.

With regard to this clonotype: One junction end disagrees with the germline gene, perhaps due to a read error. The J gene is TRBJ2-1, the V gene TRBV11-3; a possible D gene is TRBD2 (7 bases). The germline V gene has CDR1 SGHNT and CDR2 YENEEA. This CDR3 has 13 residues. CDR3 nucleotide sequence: TGTGCCAGCCAGGGGAGGGGAAACAATGAGCGGTTCTTC. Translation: CASQGRGNNERFF.

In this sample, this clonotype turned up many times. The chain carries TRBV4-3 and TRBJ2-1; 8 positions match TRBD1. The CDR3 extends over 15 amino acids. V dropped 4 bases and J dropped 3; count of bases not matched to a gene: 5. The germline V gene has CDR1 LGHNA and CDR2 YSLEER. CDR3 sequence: CASSPITGGYNEQFF. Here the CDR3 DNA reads TGCGCCAGCAGCCCCATAACAGGGGGCTACAATGAGCAGTTCTTC.

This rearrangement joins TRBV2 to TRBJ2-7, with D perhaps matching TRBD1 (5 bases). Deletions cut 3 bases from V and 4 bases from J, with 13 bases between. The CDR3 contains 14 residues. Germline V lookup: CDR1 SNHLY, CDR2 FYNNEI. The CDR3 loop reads CASSDKGRIYEQYF. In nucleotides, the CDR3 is TGTGCCAGCAGTGACAAGGGGCGAATTTACGAGCAGTACTTC. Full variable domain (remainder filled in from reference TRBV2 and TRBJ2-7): EPEVTQTPSHQVTQMGQEVILRCVPISNHLYFYWYRQILGQKVEFLVSFYNNEISEKSEIFDDQFSVERPDGSNFTLKIRSTKLEDSAMYFCASSDKGRIYEQYFGPGTRLTVT.

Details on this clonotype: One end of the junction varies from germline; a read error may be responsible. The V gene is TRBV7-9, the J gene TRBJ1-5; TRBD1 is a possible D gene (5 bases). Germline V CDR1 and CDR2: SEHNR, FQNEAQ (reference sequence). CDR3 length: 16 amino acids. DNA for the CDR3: TGTGCCAGCAGCTTAGAGGGGACCCTAAGCAATCCGCCCCAGCATTTT. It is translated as CASSLEGTLSNPPQHF. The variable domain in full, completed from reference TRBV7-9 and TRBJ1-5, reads DTGVSQNPRHKITKRGQNVTFRCDPISEHNRLYWYRQTLGQGPEFLTYFQNEAQLEKSRLLSDRFSAERPKGSFSTLEIQRTEQGDSAMYLCASSLEGTLSNPPQHFGDGTRLSIL.

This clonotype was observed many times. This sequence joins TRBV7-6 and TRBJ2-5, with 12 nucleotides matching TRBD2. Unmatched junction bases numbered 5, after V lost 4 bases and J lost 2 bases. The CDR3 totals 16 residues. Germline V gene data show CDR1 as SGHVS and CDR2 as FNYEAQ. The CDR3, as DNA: TGTGCCAGCAGCTCGGGACTAGCGGGCGTTCAAGAGACCCAGTACTTC. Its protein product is CASSSGLAGVQETQYF.

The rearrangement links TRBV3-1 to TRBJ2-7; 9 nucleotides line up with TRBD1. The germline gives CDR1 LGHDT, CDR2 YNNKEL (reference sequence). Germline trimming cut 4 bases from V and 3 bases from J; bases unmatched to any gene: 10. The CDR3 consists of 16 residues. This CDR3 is CASSPVGQGTFYEQYF. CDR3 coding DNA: TGTGCCAGCAGCCCCGTGGGACAGGGAACTTTCTACGAGCAGTACTTC.

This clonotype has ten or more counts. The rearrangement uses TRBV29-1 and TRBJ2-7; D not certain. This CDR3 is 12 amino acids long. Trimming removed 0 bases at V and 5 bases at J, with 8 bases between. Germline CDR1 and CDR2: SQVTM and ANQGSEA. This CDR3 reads CSVEDLRDEQYF. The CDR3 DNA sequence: TGCAGCGTTGAAGATCTAAGGGACGAGCAGTACTTC.

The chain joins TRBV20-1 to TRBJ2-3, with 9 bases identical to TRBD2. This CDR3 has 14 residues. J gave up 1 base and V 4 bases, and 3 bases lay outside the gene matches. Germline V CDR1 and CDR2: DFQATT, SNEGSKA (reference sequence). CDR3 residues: CSAKLAGRTDTQYF. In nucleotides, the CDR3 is TGCAGTGCTAAGCTAGCGGGGCGCACAGATACGCAGTATTTT.

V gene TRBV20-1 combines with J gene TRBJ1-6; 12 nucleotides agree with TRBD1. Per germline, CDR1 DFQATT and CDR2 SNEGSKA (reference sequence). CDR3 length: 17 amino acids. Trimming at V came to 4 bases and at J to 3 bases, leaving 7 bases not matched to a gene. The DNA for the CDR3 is TGCAGTGCTACCGGGACAGGGGGCAATTTCTATAATTCACCCCTCCACTTT. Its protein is CSATGTGGNFYNSPLHF.

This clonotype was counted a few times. As DNA, the CDR3 is TGTGCCAGCAGCCCCTGGGAGGGGCTAGCGGGGGGCAATGAGCAGTTCTTC. This encodes CASSPWEGLAGGNEQFF. The chain has TRBV7-8 and TRBJ2-1, with 11 nucleotides matching TRBD2. The length of the CDR3 is 17 residues. Germline V gives CDR1 SGHVS, CDR2 FQNEAQ. The V and J ends lost 5 bases and 6 bases, in that order; junction bases with no gene match: 12.

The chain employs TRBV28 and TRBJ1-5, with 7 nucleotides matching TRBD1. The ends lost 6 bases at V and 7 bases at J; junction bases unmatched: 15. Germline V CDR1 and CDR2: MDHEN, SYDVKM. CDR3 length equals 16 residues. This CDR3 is CASRTARQGLLQPQHF. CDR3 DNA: TGTGCCAGCAGAACCGCCAGACAGGGACTTTTGCAGCCCCAGCATTTT.

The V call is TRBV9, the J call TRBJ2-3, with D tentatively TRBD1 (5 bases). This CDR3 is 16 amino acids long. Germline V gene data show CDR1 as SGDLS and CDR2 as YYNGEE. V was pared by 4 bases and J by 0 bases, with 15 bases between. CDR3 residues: CASSSTVGPSTDTQYF. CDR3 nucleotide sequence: TGTGCCAGCAGCTCAACTGTGGGGCCTAGCACAGATACGCAGTATTTT. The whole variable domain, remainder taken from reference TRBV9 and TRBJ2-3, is DSGVTQTPKHLITATGQRVTLRCSPRSGDLSVYWYQQSLDQGLQFLIQYYNGEERAKGNILERFSAQQFPDLHSELNLSSLELGDSALYFCASSSTVGPSTDTQYFGPGTRLTVL.